What follows describes a single TCR beta chain. This entry belongs to a study of blood T cell repertoires in COVID-19. Study summary: Collection of acute and convalescent COVID-19 samples took place in the United States, Italy and Spain. T cells, B-cell-depleted T cells, or PBMCs supplied cDNA or gDNA.

Authors' processing steps: How many nucleated cells were present was estimated from reference gene primer amplification. Data came from immunoSEQ multiplex PCR; TCRdb stores just in-frame clones and leaves some out. V and J calls and clone size are as listed in that table; D and trimming were resolved from the DNA. The sample records approximately 60,000 clones, around 77% being singletons. This CDR3 region has 15 residues. Trimming pared 4 bases from V and 6 bases from J, leaving 13 bases between. Germline V gene data show CDR1 as SNHLY and CDR2 as FYNNEI. This sequence was found in a man aged 55 to 69 with acute or convalescent COVID-19. The rearrangement uses TRBV2 and TRBJ1-6, with D unresolved. Source material: peripheral blood. The CDR3 DNA sequence: TGTGCCAGCAGTGCGACTTCGACGGGTAATTCACCCCTCCACTTT. Translated, it gives CASSATSTGNSPLHF. The full variable domain, in which reference TRBV2 and TRBJ1-6 provide the parts outside the CDR3, is EPEVTQTPSHQVTQMGQEVILRCVPISNHLYFYWYRQILGQKVEFLVSFYNNEISEKSEIFDDQFSVERPDGSNFTLKIRSTKLEDSAMYFCASSATSTGNSPLHFGNGTRLTVT.